These 20 T cell receptor beta chains originate from one sample sequenced in a study of graft-versus-host responses after intestinal transplantation. Profiled with immunoSEQ multiplex PCR; TCRdb holds only in-frame clones, not every one. The sample shows around 28,000 clones, around four fifths of them seen only once. Material: PBMCs, obtained about 27 days after intestinal transplant. Receptor source: a human patient who received an intestinal transplant, so some T cells may come from the graft donor.

This chain connects TRBV20-1 to TRBJ2-7; possible D gene TRBD2, 6 bases. The CDR3 contains 10 residues. Trimming removed 6 bases at V and 5 bases at J, with 8 bases between. Germline V gene sequence: CDR1 DFQATT, CDR2 SNEGSKA (reference sequence). In DNA form, the CDR3 reads TGCAGTGCCGGGACTGACGAGCAGTACTTC. It codes for CSAGTDEQYF.

The V call is TRBV7-9, the J call TRBJ1-4; D not certain. Trimming took off 6 bases at V and 8 bases at J, with 13 bases between the two ends. The CDR3 consists of 13 residues. The V gene's germline CDR1 is SEHNR and CDR2 FQNEAQ (reference sequence). CDR3 in amino acids: CASRTGLEEKLFF. The CDR3 DNA sequence: TGTGCCAGCAGGACCGGGTTGGAAGAAAAACTGTTTTTT.

The chain links TRBV5-8 to TRBJ2-5; D not certain. Gene TRBJ2-7 matches the end of the DNA better, so the J call may be wrong. CDR3 length: 14 residues. CDR1 and CDR2 from the germline V gene are SGHTS and YDEGEE. The CDR3 coding sequence is TGTGCCAGCAGCCAGCGCTCTGAAGGGTACGAGCAGTACTTC. Translated: CASSQRSEGYEQYF.

The chain recombines TRBV2 with TRBJ2-1, with 8 bases identical to TRBD2. Germline values: CDR1 SNHLY, CDR2 FYNNEI. The CDR3 covers 12 residues. CDR3 sequence: CAARGRYNEQFF. The CDR3 DNA follows: TGTGCTGCTCGCGGGAGGTACAATGAGCAGTTCTTC. The whole variable domain, filled in from reference TRBV2 and TRBJ2-1, reads EPEVTQTPSHQVTQMGQEVILRCVPISNHLYFYWYRQILGQKVEFLVSFYNNEISEKSEIFDDQFSVERPDGSNFTLKIRSTKLEDSAMYFCAARGRYNEQFFGPGTRLTVL.

The rearrangement uses TRBV2 and TRBJ2-5; the D call may be TRBD1 or TRBD2 (6 bases each). Trimming pared 5 bases from V and 5 bases from J, leaving 15 bases between. Germline V gene data show CDR1 as SNHLY and CDR2 as FYNNEI. The CDR3 sequence is 14 residues long. CDR3 residues: CASSSEQGGETQYF. The CDR3 DNA sequence: TGTGCCAGCAGTTCAGAACAGGGAGGTGAGACCCAGTACTTC.

CDR3 DNA: TGCGCCAGCAGCCCCACCGGGACTAGCGGGAGGCCACGCACAGATACGCAGTATTTT. Protein product: CASSPTGTSGRPRTDTQYF. This chain links TRBV5-1 with TRBJ2-3; TRBD2 aligns across 15 bases. CDR3 length: 19 residues. The V gene's germline CDR1 is SGHRS and CDR2 YFSETQ. V was clipped by 4 bases and J by 1 base; unmatched bases: 10.

The genes are TRBV1 and TRBJ2-4; the DNA was not compared with TRBD2, the D call given in the table. TRBV1 is annotated as a pseudogene. The CDR3 has 24 residues. The CDR3 is CTSSQDRPVLRLAGGPTTKNIQYF. The CDR3 DNA is TGCACCAGCAGCCAAGACCGCCCCGTATTACGACTAGCGGGGGGACCTACTACCAAAAACATTCAGTACTTC.

This rearrangement joins TRBV12-2 to TRBJ2-5; whether TRBD2, the table's D call, matches the DNA was not checked. TRBV12-2 is flagged as a pseudogene. The CDR3 totals 15 residues. Written as DNA, the CDR3 is TGTGCAAGTCGCTACGCCCGGGGGAGCTTGAGGGAGCAGTACTTC. This translates into CASRYARGSLREQYF.

The chain uses TRBV29-1 and TRBJ2-1, with D perhaps given as TRBD1 or TRBD2 (6 bases each). V was clipped by 3 bases and J by 8 bases, with 14 bases between them. The CDR3 totals 13 residues. The germline CDR1 and CDR2 sequences are SQVTM and ANQGSEA. CDR3 protein: CSVDGGLAYEQFF. The DNA for the CDR3 is TGCAGCGTTGATGGGGGGCTAGCCTATGAGCAGTTCTTC.

This clone was picked up one time. The chain couples TRBV19 to TRBJ1-5; D ambiguous. The CDR3 spans 17 residues. Germline V gene sequence: CDR1 LNHDA, CDR2 SQIVND (reference sequence). V lost 3 bases to trimming and J lost 0 bases, with 15 bases between them. CDR3 nucleotide sequence: TGTGCCAGTAGTATGGCCCTAGGTGGGAGTAGCAATCAGCCCCAGCATTTT. This codes for CASSMALGGSSNQPQHF. The whole variable domain, filled in from reference TRBV19 and TRBJ1-5, reads DGGITQSPKYLFRKEGQNVTLSCEQNLNHDAMYWYRQDPGQGLRLIYYSQIVNDFQKGDIAEGYSVSREKKESFPLTVTSAQKNPTAFYLCASSMALGGSSNQPQHFGDGTRLSIL.

The chain recombines TRBV27 with TRBJ2-2; 11 nucleotides match TRBD2. J was trimmed by 3 bases and V by 7 bases; bases with no gene match: 7. The CDR3 covers 16 residues. The germline gives CDR1 MNHEY, CDR2 SMNVEV (reference sequence). The CDR3 DNA reads as TGTGCCAGCACCCGCCTAGCGGGAGGTGACACCGGGGAGCTGTTTTTT. It translates to CASTRLAGGDTGELFF.

The V and J genes are TRBV6-1 and TRBJ2-1, with TRBD2 matching over 11 bases. Germline values: CDR1 MNHNS, CDR2 SASEGT. This CDR3 has 15 residues. Losses at the gene ends were 5 bases for V and 10 bases for J; bases not matched to a gene: 10. The CDR3 loop reads CASSLLAGGRQEQFF. In DNA, the CDR3 is TGTGCCAGCAGTTTGCTAGCGGGAGGACGACAGGAGCAGTTCTTC.

This sequence joins TRBV2 and TRBJ2-1; D uncertain. This CDR3 is built from 16 residues. Germline assignment: CDR1 SNHLY and CDR2 FYNNEI. The V gene lost 2 bases and the J gene lost 0 bases, with 11 bases spanning the gap. The CDR3 sequence is CASSESYLSSYNEQFF. In nucleotides, the CDR3 is TGTGCCAGCAGTGAATCTTACTTGAGCTCCTACAATGAGCAGTTCTTC.

The CDR3: CAISELGGSYEQYF. Here the CDR3 DNA reads TGTGCCATCAGTGAGTTGGGCGGATCCTACGAGCAGTACTTC. The V and J genes are TRBV10-3 and TRBJ2-7, with D uncertain. Per the germline V gene, CDR1 is ENHRY and CDR2 is SYGVKD. The CDR3 is 14 residues long. Trimming removed 1 base from V and 1 base from J, with 8 bases in between.

The chain combines TRBV6-4 with TRBJ2-7, with D unclear. Germline CDR1 is MRHNA and CDR2 is SNTAGT. The germline V and J ends were trimmed by 6 bases and 5 bases, with 14 bases remaining between them. CDR3 length: 13 amino acids. DNA for the CDR3: TGTGCCAGCAGCCCCGGGCCGGCGGACGAGCAGTACTTC. This gives the protein CASSPGPADEQYF.

The chain is built from TRBV19 and TRBJ2-7; D possibly corresponds to TRBD1 (5 bases). Trimming took 10 bases from V and 3 from J, leaving 16 bases between them. Per the germline V gene, CDR1 is LNHDA and CDR2 is SQIVND (reference sequence). The CDR3 spans 13 residues. Here the CDR3 DNA reads TGTGCCACCTCGACAGCACCCGTCTACGAGCAGTACTTC. This encodes CATSTAPVYEQYF.

This sequence joins TRBV10-2 and TRBJ1-4, with D perhaps TRBD1 (5 bases). CDR3 size: 12 residues. Germline loops: CDR1 WSHSY, CDR2 SAAADI. V was cut by 3 bases and J by 8 bases, with 7 bases left in between. DNA for the CDR3: TGCGCCAGCAGTGAAGGGGACGAAAAACTGTTTTTT. This translates into CASSEGDEKLFF.

CDR3 bases: TGTGCCAGCAGGGCTACAGGAGCAACTAATGAAAAACTGTTTTTT. Translation gives CASRATGATNEKLFF. V gene TRBV11-3 combines with J gene TRBJ1-4; D might be TRBD1 (5 bases). CDR1 is SGHNT and CDR2 is YENEEA in the germline V gene. The CDR3 length is 15 residues. The V end was cut by 6 bases, the J end by 0 bases, with 11 bases between.

V and J are TRBV4-1 and TRBJ2-3, with D unclear. Germline CDR1 is MGHRA and CDR2 is YSYEKL. The ends were cut back, 3 bases at V and 0 bases at J, with 13 bases in the middle. This CDR3 is 16 amino acids long. CDR3 sequence reads: CASSQGRDSSTDTQYF. CDR3 DNA sequence: TGCGCCAGCAGCCAGGGTCGCGATTCTAGCACAGATACGCAGTATTTT.

The chain employs TRBV28 and TRBJ2-7; 7 nucleotides match TRBD1. Unmatched junction bases numbered 8, after V lost 3 bases and J lost 3 bases. Germline V lookup: CDR1 MDHEN, CDR2 SYDVKM. The CDR3 has 15 residues. CDR3 residues: CASSFIQGQFYEQYF. The CDR3 DNA sequence: TGTGCCAGCAGTTTTATACAGGGACAGTTCTACGAGCAGTACTTC.